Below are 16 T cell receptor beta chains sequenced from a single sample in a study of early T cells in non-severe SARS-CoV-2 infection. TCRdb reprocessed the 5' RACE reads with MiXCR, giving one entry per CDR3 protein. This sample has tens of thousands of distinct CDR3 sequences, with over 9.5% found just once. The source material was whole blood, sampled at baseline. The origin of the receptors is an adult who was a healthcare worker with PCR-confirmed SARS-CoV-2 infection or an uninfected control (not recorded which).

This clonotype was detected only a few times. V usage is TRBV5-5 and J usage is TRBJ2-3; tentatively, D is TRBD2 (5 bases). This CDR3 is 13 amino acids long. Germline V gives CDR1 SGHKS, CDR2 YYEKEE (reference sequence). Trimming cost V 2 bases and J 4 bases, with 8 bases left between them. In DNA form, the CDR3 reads TGTGCCAGCAGCTTAGCAGCGGCAGATACGCAGTATTTT. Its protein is CASSLAAADTQYF.

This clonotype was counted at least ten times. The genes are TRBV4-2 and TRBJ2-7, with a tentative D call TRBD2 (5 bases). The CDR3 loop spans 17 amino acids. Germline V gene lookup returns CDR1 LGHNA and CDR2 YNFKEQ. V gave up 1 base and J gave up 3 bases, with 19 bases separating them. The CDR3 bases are TGTGCCAGCAGCCAAGGAATTAGCGTAAACCTATACTACGAGCAGTACTTC. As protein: CASSQGISVNLYYEQYF.

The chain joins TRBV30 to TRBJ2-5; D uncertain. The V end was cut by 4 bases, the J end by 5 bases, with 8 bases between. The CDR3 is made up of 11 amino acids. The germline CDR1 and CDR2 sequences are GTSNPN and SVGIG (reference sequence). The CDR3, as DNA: TGTGCCTGGAAAGGGATGGAGACCCAGTACTTC. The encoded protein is CAWKGMETQYF.

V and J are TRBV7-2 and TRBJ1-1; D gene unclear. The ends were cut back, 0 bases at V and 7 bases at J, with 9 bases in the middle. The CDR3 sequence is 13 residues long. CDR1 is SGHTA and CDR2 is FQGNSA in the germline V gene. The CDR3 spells CASSLAWSGEAFF. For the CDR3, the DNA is TGTGCCAGCAGCTTAGCCTGGAGTGGTGAAGCTTTCTTT.

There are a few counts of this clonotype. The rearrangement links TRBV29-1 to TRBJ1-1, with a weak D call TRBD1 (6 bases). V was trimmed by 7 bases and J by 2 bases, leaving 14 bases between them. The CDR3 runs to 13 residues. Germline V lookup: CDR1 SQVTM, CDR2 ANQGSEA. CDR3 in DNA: TGCAGCGCCGACCAGGGGCTTAACACTGAAGCTTTCTTT. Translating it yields CSADQGLNTEAFF.

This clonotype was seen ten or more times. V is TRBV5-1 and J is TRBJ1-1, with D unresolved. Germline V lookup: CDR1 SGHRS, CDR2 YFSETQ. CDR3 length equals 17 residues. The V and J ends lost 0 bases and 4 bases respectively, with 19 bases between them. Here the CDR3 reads CASSLGGREGVGTEAFF. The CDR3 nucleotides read TGCGCCAGCAGCTTGGGTGGAAGGGAAGGAGTAGGCACTGAAGCTTTCTTT.

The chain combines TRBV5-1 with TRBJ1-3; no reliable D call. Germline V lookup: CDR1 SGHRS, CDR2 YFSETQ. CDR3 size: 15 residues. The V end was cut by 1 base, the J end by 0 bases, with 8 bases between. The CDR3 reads CASSLRHGSGNTIYF. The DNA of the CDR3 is TGCGCCAGCAGCTTGCGGCACGGCTCTGGAAACACCATATATTTT.

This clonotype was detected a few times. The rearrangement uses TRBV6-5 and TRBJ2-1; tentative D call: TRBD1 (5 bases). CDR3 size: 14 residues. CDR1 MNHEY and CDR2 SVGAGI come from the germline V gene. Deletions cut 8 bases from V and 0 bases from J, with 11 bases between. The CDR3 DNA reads TGTGCCAGCTCGAAGGGGATCTCCTACAATGAGCAGTTCTTC. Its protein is CASSKGISYNEQFF.

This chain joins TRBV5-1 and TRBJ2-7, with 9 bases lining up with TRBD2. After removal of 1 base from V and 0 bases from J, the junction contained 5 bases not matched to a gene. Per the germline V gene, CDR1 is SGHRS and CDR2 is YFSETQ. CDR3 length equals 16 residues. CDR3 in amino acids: CASSLSSGGPSYEQYF. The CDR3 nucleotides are TGCGCCAGCAGCTTGTCAAGCGGGGGGCCCTCCTACGAGCAGTACTTC.

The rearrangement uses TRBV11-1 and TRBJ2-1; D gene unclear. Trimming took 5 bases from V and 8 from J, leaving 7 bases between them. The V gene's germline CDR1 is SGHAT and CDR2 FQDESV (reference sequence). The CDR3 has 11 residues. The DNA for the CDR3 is TGTGCCAGCAGCGGTGTTGATGAGCAGTTCTTC. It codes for CASSGVDEQFF.

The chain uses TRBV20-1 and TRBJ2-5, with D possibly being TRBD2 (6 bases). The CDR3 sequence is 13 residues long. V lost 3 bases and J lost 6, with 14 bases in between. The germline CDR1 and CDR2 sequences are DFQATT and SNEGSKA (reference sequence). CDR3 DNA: TGCAGTGCTAGCCTTGGGACTTCCAAGACCCAGTACTTC. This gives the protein CSASLGTSKTQYF.

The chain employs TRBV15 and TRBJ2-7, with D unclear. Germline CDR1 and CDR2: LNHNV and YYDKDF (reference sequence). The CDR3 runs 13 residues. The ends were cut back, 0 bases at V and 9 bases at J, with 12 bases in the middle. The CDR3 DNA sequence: TGTGCCACCAGCAGAGAGCCCACCAACTCGCAGTACTTC. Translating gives CATSREPTNSQYF.

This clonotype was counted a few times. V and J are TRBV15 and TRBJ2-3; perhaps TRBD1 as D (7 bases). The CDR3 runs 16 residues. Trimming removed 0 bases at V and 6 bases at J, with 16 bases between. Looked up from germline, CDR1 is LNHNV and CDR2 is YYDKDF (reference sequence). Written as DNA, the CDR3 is TGTGCCACCAGCAGAGAGGCTTCGACAGGGAGGGATACGCAGTATTTT. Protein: CATSREASTGRDTQYF.

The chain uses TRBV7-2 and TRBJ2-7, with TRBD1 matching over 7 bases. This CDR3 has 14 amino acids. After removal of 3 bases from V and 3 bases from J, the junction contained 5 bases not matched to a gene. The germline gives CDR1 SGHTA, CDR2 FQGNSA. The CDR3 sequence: CASSFRDSYYEQYF. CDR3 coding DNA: TGTGCCAGCAGCTTCCGGGACAGCTACTACGAGCAGTACTTC. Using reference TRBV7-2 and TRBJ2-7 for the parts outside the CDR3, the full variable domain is GAGVSQSPSNKVTEKGKDVELRCDPISGHTALYWYRQSLGQGLEFLIYFQGNSAPDKSGLPSDRFSAERTGGSVSTLTIQRTQQEDSAVYLCASSFRDSYYEQYFGPGTRLTVT.

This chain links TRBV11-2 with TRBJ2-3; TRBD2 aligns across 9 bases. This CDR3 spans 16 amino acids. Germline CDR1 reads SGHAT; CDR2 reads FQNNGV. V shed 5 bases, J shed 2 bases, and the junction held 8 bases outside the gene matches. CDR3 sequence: CASSPGAGGHTDTQYF. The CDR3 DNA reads TGTGCCAGCAGCCCTGGCGCGGGGGGGCACACAGATACGCAGTATTTT.

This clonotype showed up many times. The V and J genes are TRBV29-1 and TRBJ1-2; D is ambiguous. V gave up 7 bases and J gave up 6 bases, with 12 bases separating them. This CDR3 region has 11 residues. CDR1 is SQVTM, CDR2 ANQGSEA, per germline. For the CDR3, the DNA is TGCAGCGCCCGGACTACCGATGGCTACACCTTC. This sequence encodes CSARTTDGYTF.